The rows below give T cell receptor beta chains drawn from one sample of a study of T cell responses to AZD1222 COVID-19 vaccine. The data were produced by immunoSEQ multiplex PCR, yet TCRdb's version contains in-frame clones alone and is incomplete. The sample holds 75,000 to 90,000 clones; roughly 89% are singletons and the top ten take 2% to 3%. The material sequenced was peripheral blood, taken on day 0 of AZD1222 vaccination. The receptors were gathered from an adult in good health. The CDR3 runs from the conserved cysteine through the conserved F or W.

J: TRBJ1-5; V: TRBV6-1; CDR3: CASSEVWEGQPQHF
J: TRBJ1-1; V: TRBV7-6; CDR3: CARRGGATWNTEAFF
J: TRBJ1-1; V: TRBV4-2; CDR3: CASSQEGRGVIGAFF
J: TRBJ2-7; V: TRBV7-6; CDR3: CASSSNAYEQYF
J: TRBJ2-3; V: TRBV4-2; CDR3: CASSQDPAAGWDTQYF
J: TRBJ2-7; V: TRBV12-3/TRBV12-4; CDR3: CASSLTGYFEQYF
J: TRBJ2-7; V: TRBV20-1; CDR3: CSASGTVSNGYEQYF
J: TRBJ2-4; V: TRBV5-8; CDR3: CAGGKNIQYF
J: TRBJ2-7; V: TRBV7-2; CDR3: CASSLGGFSSYEQYF
J: TRBJ2-7; V: TRBV2; CDR3: CASSEVLNEQYF